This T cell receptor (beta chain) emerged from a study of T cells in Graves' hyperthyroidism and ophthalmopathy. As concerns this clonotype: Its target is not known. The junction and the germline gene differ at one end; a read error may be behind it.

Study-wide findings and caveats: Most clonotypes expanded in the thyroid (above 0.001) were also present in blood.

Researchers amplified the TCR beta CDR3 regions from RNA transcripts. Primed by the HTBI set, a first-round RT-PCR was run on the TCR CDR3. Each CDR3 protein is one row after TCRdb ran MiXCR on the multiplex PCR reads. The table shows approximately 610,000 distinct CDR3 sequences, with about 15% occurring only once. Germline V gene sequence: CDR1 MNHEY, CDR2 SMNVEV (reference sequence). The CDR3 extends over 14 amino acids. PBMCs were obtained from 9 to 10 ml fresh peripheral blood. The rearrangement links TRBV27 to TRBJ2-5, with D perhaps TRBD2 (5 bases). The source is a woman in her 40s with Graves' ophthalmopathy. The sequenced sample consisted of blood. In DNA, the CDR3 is TGTGCCAGCAGAGCCCGGGGTTACCAAGAGACCCAATACTTC. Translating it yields CASRARGYQETQYF.